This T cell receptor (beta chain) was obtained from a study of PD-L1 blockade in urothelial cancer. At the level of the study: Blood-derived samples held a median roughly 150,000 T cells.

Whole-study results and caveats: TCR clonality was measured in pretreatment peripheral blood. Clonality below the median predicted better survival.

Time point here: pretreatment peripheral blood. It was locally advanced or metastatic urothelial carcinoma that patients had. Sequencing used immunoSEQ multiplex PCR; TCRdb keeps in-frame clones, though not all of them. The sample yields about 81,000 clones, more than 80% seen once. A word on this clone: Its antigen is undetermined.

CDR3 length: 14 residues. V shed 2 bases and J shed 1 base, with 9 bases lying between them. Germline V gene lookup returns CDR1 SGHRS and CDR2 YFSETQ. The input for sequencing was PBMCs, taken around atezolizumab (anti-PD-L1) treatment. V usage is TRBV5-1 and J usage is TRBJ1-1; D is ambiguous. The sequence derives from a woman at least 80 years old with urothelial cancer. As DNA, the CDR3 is TGCGCCAGCAGCTTATCCGGGAGGAACACTGAAGCTTTCTTT. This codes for CASSLSGRNTEAFF.